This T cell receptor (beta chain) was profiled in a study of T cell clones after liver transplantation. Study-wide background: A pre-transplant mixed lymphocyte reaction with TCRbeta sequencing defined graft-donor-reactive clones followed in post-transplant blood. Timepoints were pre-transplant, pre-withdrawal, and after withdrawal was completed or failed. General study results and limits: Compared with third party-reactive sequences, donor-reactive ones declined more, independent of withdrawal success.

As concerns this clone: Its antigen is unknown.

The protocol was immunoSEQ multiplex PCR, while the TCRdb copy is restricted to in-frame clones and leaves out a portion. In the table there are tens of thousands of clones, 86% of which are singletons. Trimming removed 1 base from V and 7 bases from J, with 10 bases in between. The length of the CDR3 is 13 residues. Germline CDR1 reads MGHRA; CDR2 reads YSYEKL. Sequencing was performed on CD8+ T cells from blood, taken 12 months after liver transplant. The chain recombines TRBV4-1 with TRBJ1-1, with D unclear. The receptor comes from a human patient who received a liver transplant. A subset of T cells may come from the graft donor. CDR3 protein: CASSQGNGGEAFF. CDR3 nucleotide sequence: TGCGCCAGCAGCCAAGGCAACGGCGGTGAAGCTTTCTTT.